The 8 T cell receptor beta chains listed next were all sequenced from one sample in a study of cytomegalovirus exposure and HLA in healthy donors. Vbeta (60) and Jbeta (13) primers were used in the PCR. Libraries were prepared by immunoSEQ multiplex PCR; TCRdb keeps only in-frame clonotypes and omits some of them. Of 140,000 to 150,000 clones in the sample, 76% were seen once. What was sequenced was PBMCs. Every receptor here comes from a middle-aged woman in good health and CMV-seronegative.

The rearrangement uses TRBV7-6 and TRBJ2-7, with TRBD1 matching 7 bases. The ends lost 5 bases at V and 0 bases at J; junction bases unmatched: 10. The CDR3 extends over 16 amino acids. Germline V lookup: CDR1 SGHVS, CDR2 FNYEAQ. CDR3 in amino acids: CASSQQRTGFSYEQYF. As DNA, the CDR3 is TGTGCCAGCAGCCAACAGAGGACAGGCTTCTCCTACGAGCAGTACTTC.

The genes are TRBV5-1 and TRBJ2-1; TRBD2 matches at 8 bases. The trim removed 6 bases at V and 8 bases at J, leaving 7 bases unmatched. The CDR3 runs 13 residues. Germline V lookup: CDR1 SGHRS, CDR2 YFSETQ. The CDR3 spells CASNRAGVDEQFF. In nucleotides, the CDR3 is TGCGCCAGCAACCGAGCGGGAGTGGATGAGCAGTTCTTC.

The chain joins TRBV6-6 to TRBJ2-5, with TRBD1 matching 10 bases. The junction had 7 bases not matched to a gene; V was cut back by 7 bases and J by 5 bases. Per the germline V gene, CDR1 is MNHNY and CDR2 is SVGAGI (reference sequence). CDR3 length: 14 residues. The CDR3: CASNPTGGLETQYF. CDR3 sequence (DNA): TGTGCCAGCAACCCGACAGGGGGCTTGGAGACCCAGTACTTC.

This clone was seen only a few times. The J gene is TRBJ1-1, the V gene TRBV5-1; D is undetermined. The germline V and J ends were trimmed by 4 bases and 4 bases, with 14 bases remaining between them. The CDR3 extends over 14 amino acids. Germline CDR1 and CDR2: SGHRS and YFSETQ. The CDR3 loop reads CASSMDVPVTEAFF. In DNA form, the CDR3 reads TGCGCCAGCAGCATGGATGTCCCGGTCACTGAAGCTTTCTTT.

CDR3 DNA sequence: TGTGCCAGCAGTTCTTTTGTGGGGGCCGCGACCGGCACCGGGGAGCTGTTTTTT. Translation gives CASSSFVGAATGTGELFF. The chain carries TRBV27 and TRBJ2-2; D perhaps matches TRBD1 (6 bases). In germline, CDR1 is MNHEY, CDR2 SMNVEV (reference sequence). This CDR3 has 18 amino acids. The V and J ends lost 4 bases and 4 bases respectively, with 22 bases between them.

This CDR3 reads CASNLGGTNEKLFF. The DNA of the CDR3 is TGTGCCAGCAACCTGGGGGGGACTAATGAAAAACTGTTTTTT. V is TRBV28 and J is TRBJ1-4; tentatively, D is TRBD1 (5 bases). The CDR3 is 14 residues long. Trimming took off 7 bases at V and 2 bases at J, with 11 bases between the two ends. Per the germline V gene, CDR1 is MDHEN and CDR2 is SYDVKM.

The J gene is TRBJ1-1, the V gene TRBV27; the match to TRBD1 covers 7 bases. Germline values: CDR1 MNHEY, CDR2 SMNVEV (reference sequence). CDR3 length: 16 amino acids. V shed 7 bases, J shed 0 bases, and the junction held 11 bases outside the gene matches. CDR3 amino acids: CASMRTGAYMNTEAFF. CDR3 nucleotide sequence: TGTGCCAGCATGAGGACAGGAGCCTATATGAACACTGAAGCTTTCTTT.

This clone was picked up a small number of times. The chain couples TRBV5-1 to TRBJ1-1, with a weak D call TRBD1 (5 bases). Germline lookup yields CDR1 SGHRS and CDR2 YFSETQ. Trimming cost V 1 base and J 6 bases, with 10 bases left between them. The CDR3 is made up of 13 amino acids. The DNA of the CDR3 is TGCGCCAGCAGCTTGACTTGGGGGGCTGAAGCTTTCTTT. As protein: CASSLTWGAEAFF.